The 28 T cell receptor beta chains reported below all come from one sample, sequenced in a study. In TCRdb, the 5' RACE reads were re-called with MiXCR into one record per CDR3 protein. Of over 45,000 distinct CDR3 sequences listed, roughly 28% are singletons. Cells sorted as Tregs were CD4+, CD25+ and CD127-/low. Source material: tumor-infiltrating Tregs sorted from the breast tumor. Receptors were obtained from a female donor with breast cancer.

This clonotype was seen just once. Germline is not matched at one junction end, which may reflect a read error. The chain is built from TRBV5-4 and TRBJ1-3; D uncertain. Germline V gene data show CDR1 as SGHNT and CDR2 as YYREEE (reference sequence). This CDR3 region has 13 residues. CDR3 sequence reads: CANSSITGNTIYF. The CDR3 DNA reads TGTGCCAACAGCTCTATTACTGGAAACACCATATATTTT.

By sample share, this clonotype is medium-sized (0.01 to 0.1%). The CDR3 protein is CSVGTDTQYF. The CDR3, as DNA: TGCAGCGTGGGGACGGATACGCAGTATTTT. This sequence joins TRBV29-1 and TRBJ2-3; D may match TRBD1 or TRBD2 (5 bases each). The CDR3 is 10 residues long. The V and J ends lost 6 bases and 6 bases respectively, with 7 bases between them. Germline CDR1 SQVTM, CDR2 ANQGSEA.

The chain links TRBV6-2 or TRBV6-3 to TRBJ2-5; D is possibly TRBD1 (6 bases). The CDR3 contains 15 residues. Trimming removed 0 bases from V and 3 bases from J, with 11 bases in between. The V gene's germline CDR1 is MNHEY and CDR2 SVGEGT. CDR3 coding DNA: TGTGCCAGCAGTTACTCGATGGGACAAGAAGAGACCCAGTACTTC. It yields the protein CASSYSMGQEETQYF.

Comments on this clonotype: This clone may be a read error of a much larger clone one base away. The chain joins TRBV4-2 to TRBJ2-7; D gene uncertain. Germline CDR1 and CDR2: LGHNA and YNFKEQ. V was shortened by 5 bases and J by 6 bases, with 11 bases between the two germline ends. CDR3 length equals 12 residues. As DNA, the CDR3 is TGTGCCAGCAGCATCGACGGACGCGAGCAGTACTTC. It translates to CASSIDGREQYF.

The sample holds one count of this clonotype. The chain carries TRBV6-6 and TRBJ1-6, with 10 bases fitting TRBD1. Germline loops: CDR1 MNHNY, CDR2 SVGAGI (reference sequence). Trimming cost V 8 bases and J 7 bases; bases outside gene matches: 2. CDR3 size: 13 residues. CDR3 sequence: CASRDRGNSPLHF. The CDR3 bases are TGTGCCAGCCGGGACAGGGGAAATTCACCCCTCCACTTT.

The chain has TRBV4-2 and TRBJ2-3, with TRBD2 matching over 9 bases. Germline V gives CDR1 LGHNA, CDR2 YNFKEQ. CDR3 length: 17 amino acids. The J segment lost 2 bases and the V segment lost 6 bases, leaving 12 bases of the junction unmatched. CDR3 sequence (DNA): TGTGCCAGCAGTCTTGCTGGCGGGAGGGCCGCCACAGATACGCAGTATTTT. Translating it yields CASSLAGGRAATDTQYF.

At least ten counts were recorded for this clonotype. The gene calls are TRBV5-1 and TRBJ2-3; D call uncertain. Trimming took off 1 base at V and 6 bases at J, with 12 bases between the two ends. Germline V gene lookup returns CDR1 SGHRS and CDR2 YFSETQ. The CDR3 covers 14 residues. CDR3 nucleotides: TGCGCCAGCAGCTTGATGGGCTCCAAGGATACGCAGTATTTT. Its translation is CASSLMGSKDTQYF. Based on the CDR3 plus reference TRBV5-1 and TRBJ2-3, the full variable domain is KAGVTQTPRYLIKTRGQQVTLSCSPISGHRSVSWYQQTPGQGLQFLFEYFSETQRNKGNFPGRFSGRQFSNSRSEMNVSTLELGDSALYLCASSLMGSKDTQYFGPGTRLTVL.

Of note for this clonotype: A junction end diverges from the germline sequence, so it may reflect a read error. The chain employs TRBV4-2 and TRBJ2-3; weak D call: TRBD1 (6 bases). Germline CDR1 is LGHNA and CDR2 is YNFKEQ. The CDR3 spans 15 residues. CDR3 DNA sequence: TGTGCCAGCAGCCAATCATTCAGGGGTCCAGATAGGCAGTATTTT. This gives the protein CASSQSFRGPDRQYF.

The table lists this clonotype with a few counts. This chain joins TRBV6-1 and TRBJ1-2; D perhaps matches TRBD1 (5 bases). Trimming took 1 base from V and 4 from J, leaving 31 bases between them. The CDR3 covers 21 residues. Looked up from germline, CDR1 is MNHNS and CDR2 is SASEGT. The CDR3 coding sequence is TGTGCCAGCAGTGAAGGAGGGGAAAGGGTTTGGTTTGGGCTAAGAACCTATGGCTACACCTTC. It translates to CASSEGGERVWFGLRTYGYTF.

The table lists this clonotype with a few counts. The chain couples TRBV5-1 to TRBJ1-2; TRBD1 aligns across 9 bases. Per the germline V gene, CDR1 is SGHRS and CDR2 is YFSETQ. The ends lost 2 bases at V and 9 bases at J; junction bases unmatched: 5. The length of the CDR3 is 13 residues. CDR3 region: CASSLGDRARYTF. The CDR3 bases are TGCGCCAGCAGCTTAGGGGACAGGGCTCGCTACACCTTC.

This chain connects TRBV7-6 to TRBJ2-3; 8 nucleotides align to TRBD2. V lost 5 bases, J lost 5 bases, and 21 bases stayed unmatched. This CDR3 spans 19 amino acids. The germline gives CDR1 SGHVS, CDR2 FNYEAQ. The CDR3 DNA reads TGTGCCAGCAGCCCGTACCCCAACCCAGCGGGAGAGCGTGAAGATACGCAGTATTTT. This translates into CASSPYPNPAGEREDTQYF.

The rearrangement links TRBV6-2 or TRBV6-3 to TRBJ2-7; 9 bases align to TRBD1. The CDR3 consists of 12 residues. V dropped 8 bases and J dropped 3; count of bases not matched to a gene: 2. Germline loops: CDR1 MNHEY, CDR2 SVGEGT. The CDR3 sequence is CASWDRDYEQYF. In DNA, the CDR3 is TGTGCCAGCTGGGACAGGGACTACGAGCAGTACTTC.

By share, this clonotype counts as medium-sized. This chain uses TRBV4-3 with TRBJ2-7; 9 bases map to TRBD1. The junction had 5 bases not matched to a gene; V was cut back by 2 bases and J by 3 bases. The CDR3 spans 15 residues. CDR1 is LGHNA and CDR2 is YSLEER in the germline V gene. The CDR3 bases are TGCGCCAGCAGCCAACAGTTGGGACAGGGCTACGAGCAGTACTTC. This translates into CASSQQLGQGYEQYF.

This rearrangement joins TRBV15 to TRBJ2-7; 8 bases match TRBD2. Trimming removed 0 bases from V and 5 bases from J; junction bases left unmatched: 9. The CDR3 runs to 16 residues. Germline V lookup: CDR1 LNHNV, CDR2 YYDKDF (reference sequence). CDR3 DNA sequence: TGTGCCACCAGCAGAGATAGGAGCGGGAGTCCTCACGAGCAGTACTTC. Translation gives CATSRDRSGSPHEQYF.

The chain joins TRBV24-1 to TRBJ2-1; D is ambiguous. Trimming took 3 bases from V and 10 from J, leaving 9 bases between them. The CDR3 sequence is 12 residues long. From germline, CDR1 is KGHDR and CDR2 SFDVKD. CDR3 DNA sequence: TGTGCCACCAGTGATCAAAGAGGCGAGCAGTTCTTC. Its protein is CATSDQRGEQFF.

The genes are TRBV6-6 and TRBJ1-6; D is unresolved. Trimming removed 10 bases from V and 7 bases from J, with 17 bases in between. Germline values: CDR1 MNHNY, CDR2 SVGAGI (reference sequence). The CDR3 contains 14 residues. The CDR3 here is CANRATDKNSPLHF. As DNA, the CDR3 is TGTGCCAACAGAGCGACGGATAAGAATTCACCCCTCCACTTT.

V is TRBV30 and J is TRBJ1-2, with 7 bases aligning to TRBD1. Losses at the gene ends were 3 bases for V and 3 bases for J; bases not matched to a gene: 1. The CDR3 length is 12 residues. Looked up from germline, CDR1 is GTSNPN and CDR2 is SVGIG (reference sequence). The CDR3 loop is CAWRGQYYGYTF. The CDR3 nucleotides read TGTGCCTGGAGGGGACAGTACTATGGCTACACCTTC.

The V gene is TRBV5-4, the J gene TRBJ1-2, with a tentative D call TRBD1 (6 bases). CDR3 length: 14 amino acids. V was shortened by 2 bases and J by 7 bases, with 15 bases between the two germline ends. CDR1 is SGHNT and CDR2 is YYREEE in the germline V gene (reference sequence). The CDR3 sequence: CASSFWHRVSGYTF. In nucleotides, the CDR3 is TGTGCCAGCAGCTTTTGGCACAGGGTATCTGGCTACACCTTC.

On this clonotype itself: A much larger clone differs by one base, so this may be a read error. CDR3 protein: CSASRDGRNYGYTF. CDR3 nucleotide sequence: TGCAGTGCTAGTCGGGACGGACGAAACTATGGCTACACCTTC. This chain uses TRBV20-1 with TRBJ1-2, with D tentatively TRBD1 (5 bases). The CDR3 runs 14 residues. V lost 3 bases to trimming and J lost 2 bases, with 13 bases between them. Germline V gene data show CDR1 as DFQATT and CDR2 as SNEGSKA (reference sequence).

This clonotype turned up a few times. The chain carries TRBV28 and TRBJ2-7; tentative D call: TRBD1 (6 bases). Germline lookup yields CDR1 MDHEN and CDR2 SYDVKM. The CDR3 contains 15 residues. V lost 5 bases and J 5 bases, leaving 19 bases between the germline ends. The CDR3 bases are TGTGCCAGCAGTCAAGGCCCAGGGGCGCGGAACGAGCAGTACTTC. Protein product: CASSQGPGARNEQYF.

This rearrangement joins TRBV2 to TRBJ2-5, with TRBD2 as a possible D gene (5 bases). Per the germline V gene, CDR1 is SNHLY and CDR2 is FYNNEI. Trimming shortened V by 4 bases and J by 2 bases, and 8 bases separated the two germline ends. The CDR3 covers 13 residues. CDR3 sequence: CASSGGLQETQYF. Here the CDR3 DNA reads TGTGCCAGCAGTGGAGGACTTCAAGAGACCCAGTACTTC.

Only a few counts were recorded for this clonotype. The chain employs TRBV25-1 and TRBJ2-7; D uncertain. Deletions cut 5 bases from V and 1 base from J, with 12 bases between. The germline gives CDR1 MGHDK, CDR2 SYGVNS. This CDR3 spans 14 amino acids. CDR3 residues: CASSQPGLSYEQYF. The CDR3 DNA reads TGTGCCAGCAGTCAACCGGGCCTTTCCTACGAGCAGTACTTC.

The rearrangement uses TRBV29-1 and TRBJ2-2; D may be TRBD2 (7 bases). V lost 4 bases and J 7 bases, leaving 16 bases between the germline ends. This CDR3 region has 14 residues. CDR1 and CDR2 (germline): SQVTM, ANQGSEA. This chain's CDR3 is CSVARGAGIGELFF. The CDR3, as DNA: TGCAGCGTTGCTCGGGGGGCGGGCATCGGGGAGCTGTTTTTT.

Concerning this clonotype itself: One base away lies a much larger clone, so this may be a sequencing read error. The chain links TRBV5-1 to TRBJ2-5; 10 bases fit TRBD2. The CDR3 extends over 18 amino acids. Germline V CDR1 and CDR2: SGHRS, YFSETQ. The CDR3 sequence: CASRLLLAGELIREIQYF. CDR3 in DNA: TGCGCCAGCAGACTGCTCCTAGCGGGAGAATTGATCCGAGAGATCCAGTACTTC.

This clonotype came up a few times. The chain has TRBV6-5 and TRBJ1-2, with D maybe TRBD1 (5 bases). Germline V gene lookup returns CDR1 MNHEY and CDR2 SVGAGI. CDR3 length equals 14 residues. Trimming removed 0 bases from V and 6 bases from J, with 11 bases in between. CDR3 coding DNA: TGTGCCAGCAGTTACTCTGGGGACCTCAATGGCTACACCTTC. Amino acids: CASSYSGDLNGYTF.

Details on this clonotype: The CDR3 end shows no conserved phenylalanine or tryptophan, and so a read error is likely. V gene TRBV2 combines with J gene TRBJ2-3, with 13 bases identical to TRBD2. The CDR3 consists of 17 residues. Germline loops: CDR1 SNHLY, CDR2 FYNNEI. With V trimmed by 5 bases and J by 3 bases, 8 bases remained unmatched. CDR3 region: CASSITGTSGTTDTQYL. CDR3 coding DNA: TGTGCCAGCAGTATAACCGGGACTAGCGGGACAACAGATACGCAGTATCTT.

The CDR3 region has the DNA TGTGCCAGCAGCGTTAACTCTGGAAACACCATATATTTT. It specifies CASSVNSGNTIYF. The chain joins TRBV12-3 or TRBV12-4 to TRBJ1-3; D is unclear. This CDR3 comprises 13 residues. Trimming cost V 6 bases and J 0 bases, with 6 bases left between them.

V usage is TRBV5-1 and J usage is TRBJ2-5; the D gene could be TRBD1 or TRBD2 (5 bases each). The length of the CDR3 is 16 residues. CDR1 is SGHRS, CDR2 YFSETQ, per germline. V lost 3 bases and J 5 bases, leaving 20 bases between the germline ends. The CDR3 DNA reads TGCGCCAGCAGCTCCCTCCCACATGGAGAGGGGGAGACCCAGTACTTC. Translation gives CASSSLPHGEGETQYF.